These T cell receptor beta chains were read from a single sample in a study of blood T cell repertoires in COVID-19. Assay: immunoSEQ multiplex PCR; the TCRdb copy retains only in-frame clones and omits some. The sample yields 230,000 or so clones, around 87% seen once. The material sequenced was peripheral blood. All receptors derive from a woman aged 55-69 years with COVID-19, enrolled during active disease. Both conserved end residues are trimmed from each CDR3. The listing skips clone size in some rows; elsewhere it reads once, few, many or a size class.

clone size: .
V gene: TRBV10-3
CDR3 protein: AIMNGRYTEAF

clone size: .
V gene: TRBV6-2/TRBV6-3
CDR3 protein: ASSYSAGGYQPQH

clone size: .
V gene: TRBV5-1
CDR3 protein: ASSLDPKGAGNTEAF

clone size: few
V gene: TRBV30
CDR3 protein: AWDRMNTEAF

clone size: .
V gene: TRBV6-5
CDR3 protein: ASSYSISRGNSPLH

clone size: .
V gene: TRBV3-1/TRBV3-2
CDR3 protein: ASSHPTENTEAF

clone size: .
V gene: TRBV7-9
CDR3 protein: ASSLRAGGDYEQY

clone size: .
V gene: TRBV19
CDR3 protein: ASSVDRVNQPQH

clone size: once
V gene: TRBV7-9
CDR3 protein: ASSLGQVRGAF

clone size: .
V gene: TRBV29-1
CDR3 protein: SVRQGANEKLF

clone size: .
V gene: TRBV7-2
CDR3 protein: ASSFSGTADGYT